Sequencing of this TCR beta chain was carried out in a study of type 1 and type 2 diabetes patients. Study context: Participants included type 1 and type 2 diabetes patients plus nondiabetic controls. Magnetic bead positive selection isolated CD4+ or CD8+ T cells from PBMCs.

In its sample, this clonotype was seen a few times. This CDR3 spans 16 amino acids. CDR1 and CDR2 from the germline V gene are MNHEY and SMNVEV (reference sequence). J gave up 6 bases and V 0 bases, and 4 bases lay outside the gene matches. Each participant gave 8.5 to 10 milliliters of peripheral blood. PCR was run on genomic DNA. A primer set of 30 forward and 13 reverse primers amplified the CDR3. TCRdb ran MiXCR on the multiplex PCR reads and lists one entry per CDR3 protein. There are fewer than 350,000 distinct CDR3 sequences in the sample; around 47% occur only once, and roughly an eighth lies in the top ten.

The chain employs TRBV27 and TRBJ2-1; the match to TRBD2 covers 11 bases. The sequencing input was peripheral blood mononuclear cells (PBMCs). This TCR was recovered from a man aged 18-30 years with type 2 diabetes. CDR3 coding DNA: TGTGCCAGCAGTTTATCGGTAGCGGGAGGGAGCAATGAGCAGTTCTTC. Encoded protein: CASSLSVAGGSNEQFF.